This TCR beta chain came from a study of blood T cell repertoires in COVID-19. Study as a whole: Material from acute and convalescent COVID-19 was sourced from the United States, Italy and Spain. From T cells, B-cell-depleted T cells, or PBMCs came the material, which was cDNA or gDNA.

The data were produced by immunoSEQ multiplex PCR, yet TCRdb's version contains in-frame clones alone and is incomplete. Among about 200,000 clones listed, about 85% were seen once. Germline-derived CDR1 and CDR2 are ENHRY and SYGVKD. The V gene lost 8 bases and the J gene lost 2 bases, with 10 bases spanning the gap. This CDR3 spans 12 amino acids. This rearrangement joins TRBV10-3 to TRBJ2-7; D remains unclear. Input material: peripheral blood. The clonotype originates from a man aged 60 to 75 with active or convalescent COVID-19. CDR3 amino acids: CAIRQDAYEQYF. CDR3 nucleotides: TGTGCCATCCGCCAGGATGCCTACGAGCAGTACTTC.